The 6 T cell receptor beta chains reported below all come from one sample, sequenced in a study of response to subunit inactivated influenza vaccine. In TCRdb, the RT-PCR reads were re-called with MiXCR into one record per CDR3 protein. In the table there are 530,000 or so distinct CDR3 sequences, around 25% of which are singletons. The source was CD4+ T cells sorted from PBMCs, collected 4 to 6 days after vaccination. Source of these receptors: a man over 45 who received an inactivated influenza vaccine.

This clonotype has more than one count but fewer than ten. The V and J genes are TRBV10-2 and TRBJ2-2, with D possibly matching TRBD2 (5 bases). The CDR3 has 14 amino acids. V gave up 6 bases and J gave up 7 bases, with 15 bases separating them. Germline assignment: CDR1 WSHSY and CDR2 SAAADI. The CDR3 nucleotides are TGCGCCAGCAGGAACTCACTAGTATACGGGGAGCTGTTTTTT. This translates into CASRNSLVYGELFF.

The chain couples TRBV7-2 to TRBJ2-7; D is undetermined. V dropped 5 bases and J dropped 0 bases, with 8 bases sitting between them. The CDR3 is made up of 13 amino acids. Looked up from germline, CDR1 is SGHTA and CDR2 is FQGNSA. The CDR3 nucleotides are TGTGCCAGCAGCCTCCAAAACTCCTACGAGCAGTACTTC. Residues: CASSLQNSYEQYF.

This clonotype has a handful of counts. The CDR3 DNA reads as TGTGCCTGGAGAAGGGATCGCTACGAGCAGTACTTC. The encoded protein is CAWRRDRYEQYF. The V call is TRBV30, the J call TRBJ2-7; D gene uncertain. Trimming pared 3 bases from V and 3 bases from J, leaving 9 bases between. There are 12 residues in the CDR3. Germline lookup yields CDR1 GTSNPN and CDR2 SVGIG (reference sequence).

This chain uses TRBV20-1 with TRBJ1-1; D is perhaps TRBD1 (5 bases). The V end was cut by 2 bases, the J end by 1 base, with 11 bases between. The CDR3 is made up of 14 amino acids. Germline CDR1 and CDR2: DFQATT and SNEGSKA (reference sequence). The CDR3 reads CSARMAGRNTEAFF. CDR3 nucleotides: TGCAGTGCTAGAATGGCAGGGAGGAACACTGAAGCTTTCTTT.

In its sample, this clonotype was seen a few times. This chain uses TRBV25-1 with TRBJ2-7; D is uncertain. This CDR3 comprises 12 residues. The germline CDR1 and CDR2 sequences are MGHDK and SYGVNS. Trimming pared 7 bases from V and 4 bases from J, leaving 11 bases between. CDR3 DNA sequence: TGTGCCAGCACGAAAGGAAATTACGAGCAGTACTTC. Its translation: CASTKGNYEQYF.

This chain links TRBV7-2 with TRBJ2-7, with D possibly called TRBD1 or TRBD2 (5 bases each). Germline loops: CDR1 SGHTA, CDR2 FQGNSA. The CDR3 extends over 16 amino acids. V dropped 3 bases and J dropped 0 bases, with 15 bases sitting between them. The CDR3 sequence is CASSFRGRTTSYEQYF. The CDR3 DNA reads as TGTGCCAGCAGCTTCCGGGGACGGACGACCTCCTACGAGCAGTACTTC.